The 19 T cell receptor beta chains below all came from one sample that was sequenced in a study of long-term antiretroviral therapy in people with HIV. Assay version v3.0 of immunoSEQ was used, and it was run at survey level. Here immunoSEQ multiplex PCR was the method, and the copy in TCRdb shows in-frame clones only, minus some. The sample lists 25,000 to 30,000 clones, roughly 92% occurring once. Material: unsorted PBMCs, obtained 6.5 years after starting antiretroviral therapy. These receptors were obtained from a woman aged 35 to 49 with HIV.

The V call is TRBV7-8, the J call TRBJ2-1; 10 bases are a match to TRBD2. The CDR3 consists of 15 residues. The V segment lost 2 bases and the J segment 9 bases; nucleotides outside the gene matches: 7. CDR1 and CDR2 from the germline V gene are SGHVS and FQNEAQ. The CDR3 here is CASSLMSSGGVEQFF. DNA of the CDR3: TGTGCCAGCAGCTTAATGTCTAGCGGGGGAGTTGAGCAGTTCTTC.

V and J are TRBV7-3 and TRBJ2-1; D gene ambiguous. Germline CDR1 and CDR2: SGHTA and FQGTGA. With 6 bases removed from V and 4 bases from J, the gap between germline ends came to 25 bases. This CDR3 is 18 amino acids long. The CDR3 nucleotides are TGTGCCAGCAGTAAGGCCCCGCCGACATATTCCGTTTACAATGAGCAGTTCTTC. This gives the protein CASSKAPPTYSVYNEQFF. Full variable domain (rest looked up from reference TRBV7-3 and TRBJ2-1): GAGVSQTPSNKVTEKGKYVELRCDPISGHTALYWYRQSLGQGPEFLIYFQGTGAADDSGLPNDRFFAVRPEGSVSTLKIQRTERGDSAVYLCASSKAPPTYSVYNEQFFGPGTRLTVL.

The J gene is TRBJ1-5, the V gene TRBV5-4; D remains ambiguous. Trimming took 0 bases from V and 6 from J, leaving 4 bases between them. This CDR3 region has 12 residues. Germline lookup yields CDR1 SGHNT and CDR2 YYREEE (reference sequence). The chain's CDR3 is CASSLDGQPQHF. Here the CDR3 DNA reads TGTGCCAGCAGCTTGGACGGTCAGCCCCAGCATTTT.

The chain links TRBV5-4 to TRBJ2-5; D tentatively fits TRBD1 or TRBD2 (5 bases each). V was trimmed by 2 bases and J by 3 bases, leaving 14 bases between them. The CDR3 extends over 15 amino acids. The germline V gene encodes CDR1 SGHNT and CDR2 YYREEE (reference sequence). CDR3 nucleotides: TGTGCCAGCAGCTTACCCGGGGCCCGAGAAGAGACCCAGTACTTC. It yields the protein CASSLPGAREETQYF. Combining the CDR3 with reference TRBV5-4 and TRBJ2-5 gives the whole variable domain ETGVTQSPTHLIKTRGQQVTLRCSSQSGHNTVSWYQQALGQGPQFIFQYYREEENGRGNFPPRFSGLQFPNYSSELNVNALELDDSALYLCASSLPGAREETQYFGPGTRLLVL.

V is TRBV5-1 and J is TRBJ1-2; D is possibly TRBD1 (5 bases). Looked up from germline, CDR1 is SGHRS and CDR2 is YFSETQ. Trimming left V 0 bases short and J 4 bases short, with 10 bases between. The CDR3 spans 14 residues. The CDR3 DNA reads TGCGCCAGCAGCTTGGGACAGACCATCTATGGCTACACCTTC. It yields the protein CASSLGQTIYGYTF.

V and J are TRBV4-1 and TRBJ1-1, with D perhaps matching TRBD1 (5 bases). This CDR3 region has 15 residues. Trimming shortened V by 1 base and J by 5 bases, and 14 bases separated the two germline ends. Per the germline V gene, CDR1 is MGHRA and CDR2 is YSYEKL. CDR3 in amino acids: CASSQGAGGGTEAFF. The CDR3 region has the DNA TGCGCCAGCAGCCAAGGCGCTGGGGGGGGGACTGAAGCTTTCTTT.

V is TRBV4-2 and J is TRBJ1-2; 10 bases match TRBD1. Germline assignment: CDR1 LGHNA and CDR2 YNFKEQ. V trimming: 4 bases; J trimming: 5 bases; junction bases outside the gene matches: 7. CDR3 size: 15 residues. The CDR3 region is CASSPSGTGVYGYTF. CDR3 bases: TGTGCCAGCAGCCCGTCCGGGACAGGGGTTTATGGCTACACCTTC.

The chain recombines TRBV5-6 with TRBJ2-6; D unclear. The CDR3 length is 14 residues. Germline CDR1 SGHDT, CDR2 YYEEEE. Trimming pared 2 bases from V and 2 bases from J, leaving 5 bases between. The CDR3: CASSFGTGANVLTF. In DNA form, the CDR3 reads TGTGCCAGCAGCTTTGGTACTGGGGCCAACGTCCTGACTTTC.

A word on this clone: The junction and the germline gene differ at one end; a read error may be behind it. V and J are TRBV29-1 and TRBJ1-4; perhaps TRBD1 as D (6 bases). The CDR3 contains 9 residues. Germline lookup yields CDR1 SQVTM and CDR2 ANQGSEA. The CDR3 DNA is TGTGGAGGGGGGGAAAAACTGTTTTTT. Encoded protein: CGGGEKLFF.

With regard to this clone: The junction does not match germline at one end; this may be a read error. CDR3 sequence reads: CASTLWRADADTQYF. CDR3 coding DNA: TGTGCCAGCACTTTGTGGAGGGCAGATGCAGACACGCAGTATTTT. The chain is built from TRBV7-8 and TRBJ2-3; possibly TRBD2 for D (6 bases). Germline V gene lookup returns CDR1 SGHVS and CDR2 FQNEAQ. The CDR3 extends over 15 amino acids.

V and J are TRBV10-2 and TRBJ1-4, with 9 bases matching TRBD1. Germline CDR1 WSHSY, CDR2 SAAADI. Trimming took 5 bases from V and 0 from J; bases not matched to a gene: 4. This CDR3 has 16 residues. DNA of the CDR3: TGCGCCAGCAGTCGGAGACAGGGGGCAACTAATGAAAAACTGTTTTTT. It encodes CASSRRQGATNEKLFF.

The rearrangement links TRBV4-1 to TRBJ2-1, with TRBD2 matching 8 bases. CDR1 is MGHRA, CDR2 YSYEKL, per germline. CDR3 length: 17 amino acids. With 0 bases clipped from V and 4 bases from J, the junction kept 8 bases outside the gene matches. Written as DNA, the CDR3 is TGCGCCAGCAGCCAAGACGACGACTTAGCGGGGTACAATGAGCAGTTCTTC. It specifies CASSQDDDLAGYNEQFF.

The chain is built from TRBV11-1 and TRBJ2-5; perhaps TRBD2 as D (6 bases). CDR1 SGHAT and CDR2 FQDESV come from the germline V gene (reference sequence). The germline V and J ends were trimmed by 6 bases and 3 bases, with 20 bases remaining between them. The CDR3 has 16 amino acids. Here the CDR3 DNA reads TGTGCCAGCAGACCCCGACTAGGAGAAGCGAAAGAGACCCAGTACTTC. Residues: CASRPRLGEAKETQYF.

This chain links TRBV4-3 with TRBJ1-1; no clear D. V shed 0 bases and J shed 6 bases, with 8 bases lying between them. Germline CDR1 is LGHNA and CDR2 is YSLEER. CDR3 length: 13 amino acids. The CDR3 DNA is TGCGCCAGCAGCCAAGAGTTGGGATCTGAAGCTTTCTTT. Translated, it gives CASSQELGSEAFF.

J is TRBJ2-1 and V is TRBV5-1; the match to TRBD1 covers 11 bases. Trimming removed 0 bases from V and 2 bases from J; junction bases left unmatched: 10. Germline CDR1 and CDR2: SGHRS and YFSETQ. The CDR3 covers 19 residues. The DNA for the CDR3 is TGCGCCAGCAGCTTGGCCCGGGGACAGGGGGGACGACCCTACAATGAGCAGTTCTTC. It translates to CASSLARGQGGRPYNEQFF.

This chain uses TRBV19 with TRBJ1-2; tentatively, D is TRBD1 (5 bases). This CDR3 spans 13 amino acids. Per the germline V gene, CDR1 is LNHDA and CDR2 is SQIVND (reference sequence). V lost 6 bases, J lost 4 bases, and 12 bases lay in between. CDR3 nucleotides: TGTGCCAGTAGAATCGGGGGTTCCTATGGCTACACCTTC. Its protein is CASRIGGSYGYTF. The full variable domain, its missing parts supplied by reference TRBV19 and TRBJ1-2, is DGGITQSPKYLFRKEGQNVTLSCEQNLNHDAMYWYRQDPGQGLRLIYYSQIVNDFQKGDIAEGYSVSREKKESFPLTVTSAQKNPTAFYLCASRIGGSYGYTFGSGTRLTVV.

V usage is TRBV19 and J usage is TRBJ2-1, with 11 positions matching TRBD2. V was pared by 4 bases and J by 10 bases, with 15 bases of the junction left unmatched. Germline lookup yields CDR1 LNHDA and CDR2 SQIVND (reference sequence). The CDR3 is 17 amino acids. The CDR3 loop is CASSTTSGDSRAREQFF. CDR3 in DNA: TGTGCCAGTAGTACGACTAGCGGGGACTCCCGAGCTAGGGAGCAGTTCTTC.

This sequence joins TRBV6-1 and TRBJ1-2, with D maybe TRBD1 (6 bases). The CDR3 length is 16 residues. Between the trimmed V and J ends, which lost 2 bases and 7 bases, there was a span of 20 bases. CDR1 is MNHNS and CDR2 is SASEGT in the germline V gene. CDR3 sequence: CASSENSVTGSRGYTF. In DNA form, the CDR3 reads TGTGCCAGCAGTGAAAATTCGGTAACAGGGAGTCGTGGCTACACCTTC.

V and J are TRBV11-1 and TRBJ2-3; 7 bases line up with TRBD2. Germline V gene sequence: CDR1 SGHAT, CDR2 FQDESV (reference sequence). This CDR3 comprises 17 residues. V lost 3 bases, J lost 3 bases, and 12 bases stayed unmatched. Here the CDR3 reads CASSFERGPVVTDTQYF. DNA for the CDR3: TGTGCCAGCAGCTTCGAGCGGGGCCCGGTGGTGACAGATACGCAGTATTTT.